The 31 T cell receptor beta chains given below trace back to one sample, sequenced in a study of T cell changes during pregnancy in multiple sclerosis. The assay was immunoSEQ multiplex PCR, and TCRdb's table has in-frame clones only and misses some. The profile shows tens of thousands of clones, approximately 91% of them singletons. This specimen consisted of peripheral blood, obtained in the third trimester of pregnancy. The receptors shown here come from a female donor with multiple sclerosis, enrolled in a pregnancy study.

The chain is built from TRBV11-3 and TRBJ2-1; 7 bases align to TRBD2. CDR1 and CDR2 (germline): SGHNT, YENEEA. This CDR3 contains 15 residues. The trim removed 5 bases at V and 10 bases at J, leaving 14 bases unmatched. The CDR3 coding sequence is TGTGCCAGCAGCACCCACCCTAGCGGTACGCAGGAGCAGTTCTTC. It encodes CASSTHPSGTQEQFF.

This chain joins TRBV6-1 and TRBJ2-1; 8 bases are a match to TRBD1. The CDR3 is 17 amino acids. Germline V gene data show CDR1 as MNHNS and CDR2 as SASEGT. J was trimmed by 5 bases and V by 0 bases; bases with no gene match: 9. CDR3 DNA: TGTGCCAGCAGTGAAGCGGAAATGGGACAGGTCAACAATGAGCAGTTCTTC. As protein: CASSEAEMGQVNNEQFF.

The CDR3 DNA follows: TGTGCCAGCAGTGAGGATTCGGGGGGAGCTTTCTTT. Translation: CASSEDSGGAFF. The chain recombines TRBV2 with TRBJ1-1; weak D call: TRBD1 (5 bases). V shed 3 bases and J shed 10 bases, with 12 bases lying between them. The length of the CDR3 is 12 residues. The germline V gene has CDR1 SNHLY and CDR2 FYNNEI.

The chain employs TRBV9 and TRBJ2-5; 9 bases match TRBD2. Per germline, CDR1 SGDLS and CDR2 YYNGEE. The length of the CDR3 is 14 residues. The trim removed 3 bases at V and 1 base at J, leaving 1 base unmatched. Written as DNA, the CDR3 is TGTGCCAGCAGCGAGACTAGCGGCCAAGAGACCCAGTACTTC. Its translation: CASSETSGQETQYF.

This clone was recorded only once. The chain links TRBV19 to TRBJ2-7; TRBD1 aligns across 9 bases. Losses at the gene ends were 3 bases for V and 5 bases for J; bases not matched to a gene: 11. The germline gives CDR1 LNHDA, CDR2 SQIVND (reference sequence). CDR3 length: 16 amino acids. CDR3 bases: TGTGCCAGTAGTATGCAATTGACAGGGGGAGGTGACGAGCAGTACTTC. It encodes CASSMQLTGGGDEQYF.

The rearrangement links TRBV10-2 to TRBJ2-1; no clear D. The V end lost 6 bases, the J end lost 0 bases, and 6 bases lay between the germline ends. CDR1 is WSHSY, CDR2 SAAADI, per germline. This CDR3 is built from 13 residues. DNA for the CDR3: TGCGCCAGCAGCCCGAGCTCCTACAATGAGCAGTTCTTC. Translated: CASSPSSYNEQFF.

The chain is built from TRBV7-9 and TRBJ1-1, with TRBD1 as a possible D gene (6 bases). Germline CDR1 is SEHNR and CDR2 is FQNEAQ (reference sequence). The CDR3 is 17 residues long. Trimming stripped 4 bases from V and 3 bases from J, with 21 bases between. CDR3 DNA sequence: TGTGCCAGCAGCTCCTTTAGGGGGGGGCGCGGGTACACTGAAGCTTTCTTT. It is translated as CASSSFRGGRGYTEAFF.

The rearrangement uses TRBV28 and TRBJ2-7; D call uncertain. The V end was cut by 4 bases, the J end by 0 bases, with 4 bases between. This CDR3 spans 12 amino acids. Germline assignment: CDR1 MDHEN and CDR2 SYDVKM. The CDR3 nucleotides are TGTGCCAGCAGTTCGAGCTCCTACGAGCAGTACTTC. This sequence encodes CASSSSSYEQYF.

The chain is built from TRBV5-4 and TRBJ2-7, with 9 bases fitting TRBD1. The CDR3 is 14 amino acids. The J segment lost 2 bases and the V segment lost 4 bases, leaving 4 bases of the junction unmatched. Per germline, CDR1 SGHNT and CDR2 YYREEE (reference sequence). The CDR3 here is CASSLQGAAYEQYF. CDR3 sequence (DNA): TGTGCCAGCAGCCTACAGGGGGCGGCCTACGAGCAGTACTTC.

This clone was found once. The chain couples TRBV5-6 to TRBJ1-2; a possible D gene is TRBD1 (5 bases). The CDR3 consists of 12 residues. The V gene's germline CDR1 is SGHDT and CDR2 YYEEEE. Trimming cost V 4 bases and J 6 bases, with 10 bases left between them. The CDR3 loop reads CASSRGWNGYTF. CDR3 nucleotides: TGTGCCAGCAGCCGGGGGTGGAATGGCTACACCTTC.

The chain combines TRBV30 with TRBJ1-4; 7 bases are shared with TRBD1. Trimming removed 7 bases from V and 4 bases from J; junction bases left unmatched: 6. The germline V gene has CDR1 GTSNPN and CDR2 SVGIG (reference sequence). CDR3 length: 13 residues. The CDR3 DNA reads TGTGCCTCCCAGGGGGATCTTAATGAAAAACTGTTTTTT. Its translation: CASQGDLNEKLFF.

The chain recombines TRBV19 with TRBJ2-3; tentative D call: TRBD2 (5 bases). The V gene lost 1 base and the J gene lost 1 base, with 12 bases spanning the gap. The CDR3 covers 16 residues. In germline, CDR1 is LNHDA, CDR2 SQIVND (reference sequence). CDR3: CASSIGRGQGTDTQYF. In nucleotides, the CDR3 is TGTGCCAGTAGTATAGGGAGAGGGCAGGGCACAGATACGCAGTATTTT.

Notes on this clone: The sample holds other DNA sequences that translate to the same CDR3. The rearrangement links TRBV30 to TRBJ2-5, with TRBD2 matching 9 bases. V lost 0 bases to trimming and J lost 4 bases; unmatched junction nucleotides: 0. This CDR3 spans 13 amino acids. Looked up from germline, CDR1 is GTSNPN and CDR2 is SVGIG (reference sequence). The CDR3 here is CAWSVAGGETQYF. The CDR3 DNA reads TGTGCCTGGAGTGTAGCGGGGGGAGAGACCCAGTACTTC.

The V gene is TRBV7-3, the J gene TRBJ2-3; the match to TRBD2 covers 9 bases. Germline assignment: CDR1 SGHTA and CDR2 FQGTGA. Trimming at V came to 5 bases and at J to 8 bases, leaving 5 bases not matched to a gene. This CDR3 has 13 amino acids. The DNA for the CDR3 is TGTGCCAGCAGCCCCTTTAGCGGGGGTACGCAGTATTTT. Protein: CASSPFSGGTQYF.

DNA of the CDR3: TGTGCCAGCTCACCGCTCCAGGGCGCAGATACGCAGTATTTT. Residues: CASSPLQGADTQYF. The gene calls are TRBV18 and TRBJ2-3; the D gene is possibly TRBD1 (5 bases). The CDR3 totals 14 residues. Trimming cost V 3 bases and J 4 bases, with 11 bases left between them. Germline V gene data show CDR1 as KGHSH and CDR2 as LQKENI. Full variable domain (remainder filled in from reference TRBV18 and TRBJ2-3): NAGVMQNPRHLVRRRGQEARLRCSPMKGHSHVYWYRQLPEEGLKFMVYLQKENIIDESGMPKERFSAEFPKEGPSILRIQQVVRGDSAAYFCASSPLQGADTQYFGPGTRLTVL.

This chain connects TRBV6-6 to TRBJ1-2; D is uncertain. Trimming stripped 2 bases from V and 0 bases from J, with 4 bases between. The CDR3 has 13 residues. Germline assignment: CDR1 MNHNY and CDR2 SVGAGI (reference sequence). CDR3 DNA sequence: TGTGCCAGCAGTTACGCGGCTAACTATGGCTACACCTTC. Translation: CASSYAANYGYTF.

J is TRBJ1-6 and V is TRBV7-6; perhaps TRBD1 as D (6 bases). From germline, CDR1 is SGHVS and CDR2 FNYEAQ. The CDR3 contains 16 residues. V lost 3 bases, J lost 7 bases, and 16 bases lay in between. As DNA, the CDR3 is TGTGCCAGCAGCTTGGGTCCGGGACAAAAAAATTCACCCCTCCACTTT. Its protein is CASSLGPGQKNSPLHF.

The chain couples TRBV7-2 to TRBJ2-3; 7 nucleotides line up with TRBD2. Germline values: CDR1 SGHTA, CDR2 FQGNSA. This CDR3 is 14 amino acids long. With V trimmed by 3 bases and J by 1 base, 1 base remained unmatched. The CDR3: CASSFRGGTDTQYF. The CDR3 nucleotides read TGTGCCAGCAGCTTCCGGGGGGGCACAGATACGCAGTATTTT.

The chain uses TRBV7-2 and TRBJ2-7; TRBD2 is a possible D gene (5 bases). V was cut by 2 bases and J by 5 bases, with 13 bases left in between. This CDR3 has 14 amino acids. Per the germline V gene, CDR1 is SGHTA and CDR2 is FQGNSA. CDR3 protein: CASSLREGSHEQYF. The CDR3 DNA sequence: TGTGCCAGCAGCTTACGAGAAGGGAGCCACGAGCAGTACTTC.

The gene calls are TRBV6-1 and TRBJ1-2; D is unclear. Germline V gene lookup returns CDR1 MNHNS and CDR2 SASEGT. Between the trimmed V and J ends, which lost 8 bases and 5 bases, there was a span of 6 bases. The length of the CDR3 is 10 residues. The CDR3 DNA reads as TGTGCCAGCTTTCGTTATGGCTACACCTTC. Translated, it gives CASFRYGYTF.

V and J are TRBV7-9 and TRBJ1-1; D is possibly TRBD1 (5 bases). V dropped 3 bases and J dropped 4 bases, with 15 bases sitting between them. Germline V CDR1 and CDR2: SEHNR, FQNEAQ (reference sequence). The CDR3 has 15 amino acids. CDR3 sequence reads: CASSFPEEGITEAFF. The CDR3 DNA is TGTGCCAGCAGCTTTCCGGAGGAGGGGATCACTGAAGCTTTCTTT.

V gene TRBV7-9 combines with J gene TRBJ2-5, with a weak D call TRBD1 (6 bases). The germline V gene encodes CDR1 SEHNR and CDR2 FQNEAQ (reference sequence). V lost 5 bases to trimming and J lost 0 bases, with 13 bases between them. The CDR3 totals 15 residues. CDR3 sequence: CASSRGHPYQETQYF. As DNA, the CDR3 is TGTGCCAGCAGCCGGGGACACCCGTACCAAGAGACCCAGTACTTC. Looking up the rest from reference TRBV7-9 and TRBJ2-5 gives the full variable domain: DTGVSQNPRHKITKRGQNVTFRCDPISEHNRLYWYRQTLGQGPEFLTYFQNEAQLEKSRLLSDRFSAERPKGSFSTLEIQRTEQGDSAMYLCASSRGHPYQETQYFGPGTRLLVL.

V and J are TRBV6-1 and TRBJ2-5; 9 nucleotides agree with TRBD1. CDR3 length: 14 residues. Looked up from germline, CDR1 is MNHNS and CDR2 is SASEGT. V was pared by 7 bases and J by 5 bases, with 8 bases of the junction left unmatched. The CDR3 region has the DNA TGTGCCAGCACAAAAGGACAGGGGAGTGAGACCCAGTACTTC. Protein sequence: CASTKGQGSETQYF.

The chain carries TRBV7-9 and TRBJ1-2; a weak D match, TRBD1 (6 bases). The V end was cut by 5 bases, the J end by 6 bases, with 22 bases between. From germline, CDR1 is SEHNR and CDR2 FQNEAQ (reference sequence). The CDR3 is 16 amino acids. CDR3 amino acids: CASSPGEGGAGHGYTF. The CDR3 region has the DNA TGTGCCAGCAGCCCGGGCGAAGGGGGGGCAGGGCATGGCTACACCTTC.

The V call is TRBV7-9, the J call TRBJ1-1; tentative D call: TRBD1 (5 bases). Trimming pared 4 bases from V and 5 bases from J, leaving 17 bases between. The CDR3 has 15 residues. Per germline, CDR1 SEHNR and CDR2 FQNEAQ (reference sequence). The CDR3 region has the DNA TGTGCCAGCAGCTCCGTAATGGGGGGTCGGACTGAAGCTTTCTTT. Protein sequence: CASSSVMGGRTEAFF.

The CDR3 region is CASSASDLSPDTQYF. The DNA of the CDR3 is TGTGCCAGTAGTGCCTCGGACTTAAGTCCGGATACGCAGTATTTT. The chain has TRBV19 and TRBJ2-3, with D tentatively TRBD2 (5 bases). The CDR3 sequence is 15 residues long. Germline V gene sequence: CDR1 LNHDA, CDR2 SQIVND (reference sequence). Trimming stripped 5 bases from V and 6 bases from J, with 18 bases between.

As DNA, the CDR3 is TGCGCCAGCAGTGAACAACAGGGAAACACCATATATTTT. Its translation is CASSEQQGNTIYF. The chain couples TRBV10-2 to TRBJ1-3; no clear D gene. V was trimmed by 3 bases and J by 4 bases, leaving 7 bases between them. This CDR3 spans 13 amino acids. CDR1 and CDR2 from the germline V gene are WSHSY and SAAADI.

The chain employs TRBV10-3 and TRBJ2-2, with D possibly being TRBD1 (6 bases). V lost 10 bases and J 1 base, leaving 7 bases between the germline ends. This CDR3 region has 12 residues. Looked up from germline, CDR1 is ENHRY and CDR2 is SYGVKD. In DNA, the CDR3 is TGTGCCACGGGACAGAACACCGGGGAGCTGTTTTTT. The encoded protein is CATGQNTGELFF.

The J gene is TRBJ1-2, the V gene TRBV30, with D unclear. CDR1 is GTSNPN, CDR2 SVGIG, per germline (reference sequence). V lost 1 base and J 0 bases, leaving 15 bases between the germline ends. The CDR3 length is 16 residues. This chain's CDR3 is CAWSAGEVYSNYGYTF. CDR3 coding DNA: TGTGCCTGGAGTGCCGGAGAGGTCTATTCTAACTATGGCTACACCTTC.

This clone is a singleton in its sample. This rearrangement joins TRBV18 to TRBJ2-1, with 12 bases that match TRBD2. Germline lookup yields CDR1 KGHSH and CDR2 LQKENI. V shed 1 base and J 7 bases; nucleotides not matched to a gene: 5. The CDR3 spans 16 residues. CDR3 DNA sequence: TGTGCCAGCTCACCACTTCCTAGCGGGGGGGGGAATGAGCAGTTCTTC. Translated, it gives CASSPLPSGGGNEQFF.

In its sample, this clone was seen a few times. Compared with germline, one end of the junction differs, possibly owing to a read error. CDR3 coding DNA: TGTGCTAGCAGCTTAGAGCGGATCGCCGGGGAGCTGTTTTTT. Amino acids: CASSLERIAGELFF. The chain links TRBV7-7 to TRBJ2-2, with D tentatively TRBD2 (5 bases). This CDR3 comprises 14 residues. Germline CDR1 and CDR2: SSHAT and FNYEAQ (reference sequence).